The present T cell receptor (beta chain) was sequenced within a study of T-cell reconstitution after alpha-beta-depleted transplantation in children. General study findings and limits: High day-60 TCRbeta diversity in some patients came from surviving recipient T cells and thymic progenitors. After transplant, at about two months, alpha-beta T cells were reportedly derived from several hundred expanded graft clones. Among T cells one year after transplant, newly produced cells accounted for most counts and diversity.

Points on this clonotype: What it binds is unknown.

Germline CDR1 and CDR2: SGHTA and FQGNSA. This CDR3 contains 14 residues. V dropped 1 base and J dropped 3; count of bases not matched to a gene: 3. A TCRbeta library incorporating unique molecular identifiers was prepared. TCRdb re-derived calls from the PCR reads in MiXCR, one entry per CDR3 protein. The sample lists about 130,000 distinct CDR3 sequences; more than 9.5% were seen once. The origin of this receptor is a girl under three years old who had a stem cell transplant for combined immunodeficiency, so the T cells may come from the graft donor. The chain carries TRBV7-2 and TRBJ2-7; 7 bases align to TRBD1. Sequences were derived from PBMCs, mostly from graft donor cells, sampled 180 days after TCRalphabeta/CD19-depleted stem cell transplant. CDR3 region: CASSLVSGGYEQYF. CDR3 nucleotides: TGTGCCAGCAGCTTAGTATCAGGGGGCTACGAGCAGTACTTC.